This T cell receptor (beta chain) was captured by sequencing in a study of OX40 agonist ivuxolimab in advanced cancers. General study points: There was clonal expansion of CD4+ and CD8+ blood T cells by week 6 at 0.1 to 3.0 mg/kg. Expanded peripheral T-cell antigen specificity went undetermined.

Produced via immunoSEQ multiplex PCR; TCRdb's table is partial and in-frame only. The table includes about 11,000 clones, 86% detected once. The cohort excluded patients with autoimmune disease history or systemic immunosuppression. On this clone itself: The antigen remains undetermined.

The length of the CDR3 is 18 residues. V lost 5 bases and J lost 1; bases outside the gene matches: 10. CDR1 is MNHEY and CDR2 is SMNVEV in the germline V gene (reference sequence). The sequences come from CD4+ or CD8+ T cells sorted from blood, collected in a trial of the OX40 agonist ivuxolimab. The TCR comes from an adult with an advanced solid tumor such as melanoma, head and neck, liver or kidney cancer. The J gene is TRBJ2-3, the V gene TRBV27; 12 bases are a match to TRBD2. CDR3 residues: CASSHYPGLAGGTDTQYF. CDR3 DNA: TGTGCCAGCAGTCACTATCCGGGACTAGCGGGTGGCACAGATACGCAGTATTTT.